A single sample gave rise to the 2 T cell receptor beta chains below, sequenced in a study of blood T cell repertoires in COVID-19 (dated by TCRdb to 2018 to 2020). The library was built by means of the immunoSEQ multiplex PCR assay. TCRdb took this table from immuneACCESS and kept in-frame rearrangements with V and J called. Such tables lack part of the clones; where checked against another copy, unresolved V genes explain under half of the gap, and the rest is unexplained. The sample profile shows some 150,000 clones; about nine tenths of them were found once. Approximately 3.5% of the sample is in the top ten clones. Sequencing was carried out using peripheral blood. The receptors here all came from a man aged 70 or older with acute or convalescent COVID-19.

The CDR3: CASSRGGALHF. The DNA of the CDR3 is TGTGCCAGCAGCCGCGGGGGGGCCCTCCACTTT. The chain combines TRBV7-9 with TRBJ1-6, with a tentative D call TRBD1 (5 bases). CDR1 is SEHNR, CDR2 FQNEAQ, per germline (reference sequence). V shed 5 bases and J shed 14 bases, with 10 bases lying between them. This CDR3 is 11 amino acids long.

The sample holds many counts of this clone. The J gene is TRBJ1-2, the V gene TRBV28, with D perhaps matching TRBD1 (5 bases). CDR3 length equals 15 residues. The germline V gene encodes CDR1 MDHEN and CDR2 SYDVKM. Trimming left V 4 bases short and J 8 bases short, with 20 bases between. CDR3 amino acids: CASSYQWRSQGGYTF. The CDR3 DNA sequence: TGTGCCAGCAGTTACCAATGGCGGTCCCAGGGCGGCTACACCTTC.